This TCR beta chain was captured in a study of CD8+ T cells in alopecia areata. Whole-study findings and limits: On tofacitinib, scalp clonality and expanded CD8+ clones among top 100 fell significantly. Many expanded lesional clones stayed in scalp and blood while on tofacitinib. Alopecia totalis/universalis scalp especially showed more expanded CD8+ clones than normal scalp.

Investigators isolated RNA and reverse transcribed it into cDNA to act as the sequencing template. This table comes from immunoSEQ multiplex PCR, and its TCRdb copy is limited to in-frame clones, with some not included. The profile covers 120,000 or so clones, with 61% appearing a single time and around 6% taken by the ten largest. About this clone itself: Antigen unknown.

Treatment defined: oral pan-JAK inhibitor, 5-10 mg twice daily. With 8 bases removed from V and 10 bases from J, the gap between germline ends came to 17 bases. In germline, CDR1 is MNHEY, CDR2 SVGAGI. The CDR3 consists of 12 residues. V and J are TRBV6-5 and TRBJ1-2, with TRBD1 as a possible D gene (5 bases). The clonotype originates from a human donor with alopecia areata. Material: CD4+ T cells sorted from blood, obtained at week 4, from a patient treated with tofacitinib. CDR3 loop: CASSLMAGDYTF. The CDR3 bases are TGTGCCAGCTCCTTAATGGCGGGGGACTACACCTTC.